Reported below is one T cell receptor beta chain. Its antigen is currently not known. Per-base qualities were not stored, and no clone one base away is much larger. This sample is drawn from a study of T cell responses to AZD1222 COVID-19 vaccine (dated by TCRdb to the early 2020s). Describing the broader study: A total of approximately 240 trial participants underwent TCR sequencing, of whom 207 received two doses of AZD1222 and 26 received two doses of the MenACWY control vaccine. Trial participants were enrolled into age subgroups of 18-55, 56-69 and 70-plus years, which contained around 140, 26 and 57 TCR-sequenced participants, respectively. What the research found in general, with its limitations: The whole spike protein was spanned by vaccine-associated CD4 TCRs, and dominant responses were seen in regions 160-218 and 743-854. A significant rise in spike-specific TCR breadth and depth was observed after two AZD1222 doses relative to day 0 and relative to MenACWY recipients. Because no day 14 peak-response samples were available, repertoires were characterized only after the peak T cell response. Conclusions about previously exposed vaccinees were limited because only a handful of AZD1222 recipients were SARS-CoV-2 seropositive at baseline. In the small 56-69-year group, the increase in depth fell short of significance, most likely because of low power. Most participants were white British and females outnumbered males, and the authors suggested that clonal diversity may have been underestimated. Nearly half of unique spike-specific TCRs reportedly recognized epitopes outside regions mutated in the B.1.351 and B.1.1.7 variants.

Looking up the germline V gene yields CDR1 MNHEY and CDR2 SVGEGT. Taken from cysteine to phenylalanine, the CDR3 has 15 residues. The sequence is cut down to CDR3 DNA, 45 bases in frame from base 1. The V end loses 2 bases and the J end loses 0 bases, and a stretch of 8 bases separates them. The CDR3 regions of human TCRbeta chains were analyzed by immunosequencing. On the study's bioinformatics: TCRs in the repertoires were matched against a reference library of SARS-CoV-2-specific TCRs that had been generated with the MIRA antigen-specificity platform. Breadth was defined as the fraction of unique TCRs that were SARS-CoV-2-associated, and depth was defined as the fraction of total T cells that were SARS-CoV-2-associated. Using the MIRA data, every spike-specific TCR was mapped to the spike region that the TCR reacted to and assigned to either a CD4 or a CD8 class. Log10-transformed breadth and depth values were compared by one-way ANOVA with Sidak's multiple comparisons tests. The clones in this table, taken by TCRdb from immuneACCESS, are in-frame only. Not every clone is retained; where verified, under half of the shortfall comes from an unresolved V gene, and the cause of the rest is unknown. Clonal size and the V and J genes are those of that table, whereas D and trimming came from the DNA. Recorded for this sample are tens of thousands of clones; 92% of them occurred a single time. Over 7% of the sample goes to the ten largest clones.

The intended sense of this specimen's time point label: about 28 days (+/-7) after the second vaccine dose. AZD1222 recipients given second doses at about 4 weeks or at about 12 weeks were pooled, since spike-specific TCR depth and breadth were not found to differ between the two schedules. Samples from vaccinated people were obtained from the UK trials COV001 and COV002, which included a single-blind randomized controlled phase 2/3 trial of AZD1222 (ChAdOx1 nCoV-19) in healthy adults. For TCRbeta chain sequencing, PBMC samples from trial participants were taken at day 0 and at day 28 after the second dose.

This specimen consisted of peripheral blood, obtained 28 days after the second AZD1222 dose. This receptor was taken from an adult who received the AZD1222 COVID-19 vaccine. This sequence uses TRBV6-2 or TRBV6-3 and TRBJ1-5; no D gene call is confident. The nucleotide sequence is TGTGCCAGCAGTTACGCGCAGTATAGCAATCAGCCCCAGCATTTT. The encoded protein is CASSYAQYSNQPQHF.